The 6 T cell receptor beta chains presented below share a single source sample, sequenced in a study of blood T cells in healthy people across ages. Next came a second PCR, run for about 6 to 12 cycles, which used a sample-barcoded 5' primer along with a J-beta primer mix. Each CDR3 protein is one row after TCRdb ran MiXCR on the 5' RACE reads. The sample contains about 780,000 distinct CDR3 sequences, around half of which appear only once. The specimen sequenced was blood. The source of these receptors is a man aged 80 or over in good health.

This clonotype turned up a few times. V is TRBV7-6 and J is TRBJ2-5; 7 bases map to TRBD1. Germline V CDR1 and CDR2: SGHVS, FNYEAQ. CDR3 size: 12 residues. Trimming at V came to 4 bases and at J to 7 bases, leaving 3 bases not matched to a gene. CDR3 loop: CASSSTGLTQYF. In nucleotides, the CDR3 is TGTGCCAGCAGCTCGACAGGGTTGACCCAGTACTTC.

Turning to this clonotype: The junction does not match germline at one end; this may be a read error. The DNA of the CDR3 is TGTACCAGCAGTTCGCGGGAGTTGGGTAATGAGCAGTTCTTC. This translates into CTSSSRELGNEQFF. The chain employs TRBV28 and TRBJ2-1; 7 bases align to TRBD2. Germline V gives CDR1 MDHEN, CDR2 SYDVKM. The CDR3 has 14 residues.

The chain has TRBV5-1 and TRBJ2-7; D is unclear. The CDR3 runs to 13 residues. The V gene lost 1 base and the J gene lost 2 bases, with 7 bases spanning the gap. Germline values: CDR1 SGHRS, CDR2 YFSETQ. CDR3 in amino acids: CASSLRVTYEQYF. The CDR3 nucleotides read TGCGCCAGCAGCTTGAGGGTGACCTACGAGCAGTACTTC.

This clonotype has ten or more counts. V and J are TRBV12-3 or TRBV12-4 and TRBJ2-7; TRBD1 aligns across 9 bases. CDR3 length equals 15 residues. V shed 4 bases and J 6 bases; nucleotides not matched to a gene: 10. In DNA form, the CDR3 reads TGTGCCAGCAGTTCCCCGGGACAGGGCGATGGCGAGCAGTACTTC. This gives the protein CASSSPGQGDGEQYF.

The chain has TRBV5-1 and TRBJ2-7; maybe TRBD1 (6 bases). This CDR3 has 15 amino acids. Germline V gene sequence: CDR1 SGHRS, CDR2 YFSETQ. Trimming removed 4 bases from V and 2 bases from J, with 16 bases in between. CDR3 loop: CASSSPDRYTYEQYF. The DNA of the CDR3 is TGCGCCAGCAGCAGCCCGGACAGATACACCTACGAGCAGTACTTC.

V usage is TRBV4-1 and J usage is TRBJ1-4, with a weak D call TRBD1 (5 bases). CDR3 length: 11 amino acids. Germline V lookup: CDR1 MGHRA, CDR2 YSYEKL. The V gene lost 8 bases and the J gene lost 8 bases, with 9 bases spanning the gap. Here the CDR3 reads CASQRGEKLFF. In nucleotides, the CDR3 is TGCGCCAGCCAGCGGGGCGAAAAACTGTTTTTT.